This TCR beta chain was sequenced in a study of blood T cells in healthy people across ages. Study-level points and caveats: Age brought a roughly linear fall in TCR beta diversity measured per million T cells.

A remark on this clonotype: No antigen is known for it.

A second PCR, run for roughly 7 to 11 cycles, used a sample-barcoded 5' primer plus a J-beta primer mix. TCRdb re-derived calls from the 5' RACE reads in MiXCR, one entry per CDR3 protein. The repertoire holds roughly 700,000 distinct CDR3 sequences, with 32% as singletons. The sequenced sample was blood. The source is a woman of 80 years or more in good health.

The CDR3 loop is CASSLGRNFGQNTEAFF. The CDR3 nucleotides read TGTGCCAGCAGTTTAGGCAGGAACTTCGGTCAGAACACTGAAGCTTTCTTT. The genes are TRBV12-3 or TRBV12-4 and TRBJ1-1; D uncertain. CDR3 length: 17 amino acids. The V and J ends lost 1 base and 1 base respectively, with 16 bases between them.